A single sample is the source of the 23 T cell receptor beta chains below, sequenced in a study of cytomegalovirus exposure and HLA in healthy donors. The PCR was carried out with 60 Vbeta primers and 13 Jbeta primers. Profiled with immunoSEQ multiplex PCR; TCRdb holds only in-frame clones, not every one. The repertoire holds about 140,000 clones, with roughly 90% as singletons. Sequenced: PBMCs. The receptors stem from a woman between 40 and 55 years old in good health and CMV-seronegative.

The V gene is TRBV19, the J gene TRBJ1-1; unclear D gene. CDR3 length equals 13 residues. V lost 6 bases to trimming and J lost 0 bases, with 8 bases between them. The germline V gene encodes CDR1 LNHDA and CDR2 SQIVND (reference sequence). CDR3 bases: TGTGCCAGTAGGGTCAGTTTGAACACTGAAGCTTTCTTT. Translating gives CASRVSLNTEAFF.

The chain employs TRBV6-6 and TRBJ2-1, with D tentatively TRBD2 (5 bases). This CDR3 comprises 13 residues. V shed 10 bases and J shed 6 bases, with 16 bases lying between them. CDR1 is MNHNY and CDR2 is SVGAGI in the germline V gene (reference sequence). In DNA, the CDR3 is TGTGCCACCAGAGCTTCTAGCAGCAATGAGCAGTTCTTC. It codes for CATRASSSNEQFF.

The V and J genes are TRBV5-1 and TRBJ2-6, with 9 bases matching TRBD2. Germline CDR1 and CDR2: SGHRS and YFSETQ. This CDR3 region has 17 residues. V was clipped by 2 bases and J by 0 bases; unmatched bases: 3. CDR3: CASSLLAGVSGANVLTF. DNA for the CDR3: TGCGCCAGCAGCTTATTAGCGGGAGTCTCTGGGGCCAACGTCCTGACTTTC. The whole variable domain, remainder taken from reference TRBV5-1 and TRBJ2-6, is KAGVTQTPRYLIKTRGQQVTLSCSPISGHRSVSWYQQTPGQGLQFLFEYFSETQRNKGNFPGRFSGRQFSNSRSEMNVSTLELGDSALYLCASSLLAGVSGANVLTFGAGSRLTVL.

A few counts support this clone. The chain recombines TRBV7-9 with TRBJ2-6; 7 bases fit TRBD2. V was pared by 4 bases and J by 1 base, with 4 bases of the junction left unmatched. This CDR3 is built from 16 residues. CDR1 and CDR2 (germline): SEHNR, FQNEAQ (reference sequence). The CDR3 DNA is TGTGCCAGCAGCTGGTTGGGAGGGTCTGGGGCCAACGTCCTGACTTTC. Protein product: CASSWLGGSGANVLTF.

The chain recombines TRBV10-3 with TRBJ2-4; 8 positions match TRBD1. The CDR3 is 15 residues long. V lost 2 bases, J lost 7 bases, and 7 bases stayed unmatched. In germline, CDR1 is ENHRY, CDR2 SYGVKD. CDR3 loop: CAISEAPGQENIQYF. CDR3 sequence (DNA): TGTGCCATCAGTGAGGCACCGGGACAGGAGAACATTCAGTACTTC.

As DNA, the CDR3 is TGTGCCAGCAGTTACTCGAAGCATCAGCCCCAGCATTTT. Protein product: CASSYSKHQPQHF. This chain connects TRBV6-5 to TRBJ1-5; D is unclear. The length of the CDR3 is 13 residues. V was pared by 0 bases and J by 5 bases, with 5 bases between. CDR1 and CDR2 from the germline V gene are MNHEY and SVGAGI.

The chain links TRBV7-9 to TRBJ2-7; the match to TRBD2 covers 16 bases. Germline V gene lookup returns CDR1 SEHNR and CDR2 FQNEAQ (reference sequence). J lost 9 bases, V lost 5 bases, and 7 bases had no gene match. The CDR3 extends over 15 amino acids. CDR3 DNA sequence: TGTGCCAGCAGCCCAGGGACTAGCGGGAGGGCCTGGCAGTACTTC. This translates into CASSPGTSGRAWQYF.

This clone showed up just a few times. V is TRBV10-3 and J is TRBJ2-7; 9 nucleotides align to TRBD2. Losses at the gene ends were 5 bases for V and 2 bases for J; bases not matched to a gene: 7. CDR1 is ENHRY, CDR2 SYGVKD, per germline. CDR3 size: 15 residues. CDR3 in DNA: TGTGCCATCAGTTCCCCACCTAGCGGGACCTACGAGCAGTACTTC. This encodes CAISSPPSGTYEQYF.

The chain employs TRBV19 and TRBJ1-1; TRBD1 aligns across 7 bases. Unmatched junction bases numbered 10, after V lost 3 bases and J lost 0 bases. There are 17 residues in the CDR3. Germline assignment: CDR1 LNHDA and CDR2 SQIVND (reference sequence). For the CDR3, the DNA is TGTGCCAGTAGTATGCGACAGGGAGCATCTATGAACACTGAAGCTTTCTTT. Its protein product is CASSMRQGASMNTEAFF.

The chain joins TRBV5-6 to TRBJ2-3; TRBD1 matches at 7 bases. The CDR3 totals 16 residues. Trimming took 0 bases from V and 2 from J; bases not matched to a gene: 6. The germline V gene has CDR1 SGHDT and CDR2 YYEEEE. For the CDR3, the DNA is TGTGCCAGCAGCTTGGACAGGGGTAGGGTCACAGATACGCAGTATTTT. Its translation is CASSLDRGRVTDTQYF. Filled out from reference TRBV5-6 and TRBJ2-3, the complete variable domain reads DAGVTQSPTHLIKTRGQQVTLRCSPKSGHDTVSWYQQALGQGPQFIFQYYEEEERQRGNFPDRFSGHQFPNYSSELNVNALLLGDSALYLCASSLDRGRVTDTQYFGPGTRLTVL.

The chain links TRBV10-1 to TRBJ2-5, with D perhaps TRBD1 (6 bases). The CDR3 runs to 15 residues. Trimming stripped 3 bases from V and 2 bases from J, with 13 bases between. From germline, CDR1 is WNHNN and CDR2 SYGVQD (reference sequence). The CDR3 loop is CASSEKGHQQETQYF. The CDR3 DNA reads as TGCGCCAGCAGTGAAAAGGGACACCAGCAAGAGACCCAGTACTTC.

CDR3 sequence reads: CASSFRGAEDTQYF. The CDR3 region has the DNA TGCGCCAGCAGCTTCCGGGGGGCTGAAGATACGCAGTATTTT. J is TRBJ2-3 and V is TRBV5-1, with D perhaps matching TRBD2 (7 bases). Trimming removed 2 bases from V and 5 bases from J, with 12 bases in between. Germline V gene sequence: CDR1 SGHRS, CDR2 YFSETQ. This CDR3 region has 14 residues.

This clone was found once. The rearrangement joins TRBV11-2 to TRBJ2-1; D not resolved. The CDR3 contains 12 residues. Trimming pared 7 bases from V and 7 bases from J, leaving 11 bases between. The germline CDR1 and CDR2 sequences are SGHAT and FQNNGV. The CDR3 sequence is CASMGNKNEQFF. DNA for the CDR3: TGTGCCAGCATGGGCAATAAAAATGAGCAGTTCTTC.

The V and J genes are TRBV5-4 and TRBJ1-2; 11 bases align to TRBD1. This CDR3 spans 16 amino acids. Germline V gene data show CDR1 as SGHNT and CDR2 as YYREEE (reference sequence). V dropped 0 bases and J dropped 7; count of bases not matched to a gene: 8. For the CDR3, the DNA is TGTGCCAGCAGCTTGGGAGGGACAGGGGGATCCCGTGGCTACACCTTC. Its translation is CASSLGGTGGSRGYTF.

This clone has only one observation. The rearrangement joins TRBV10-3 to TRBJ1-1; TRBD1 agrees at 9 bases. Losses at the gene ends were 2 bases for V and 5 bases for J; bases not matched to a gene: 9. CDR1 is ENHRY and CDR2 is SYGVKD in the germline V gene. CDR3 length: 16 residues. CDR3 sequence reads: CAISEVPAGTGTEAFF. CDR3 coding DNA: TGTGCCATCAGTGAGGTTCCGGCCGGGACAGGGACTGAAGCTTTCTTT.

The chain has TRBV15 and TRBJ2-7; 13 bases line up with TRBD2. The V gene's germline CDR1 is LNHNV and CDR2 YYDKDF (reference sequence). V shed 1 base and J 2 bases; nucleotides not matched to a gene: 2. The CDR3 has 16 amino acids. The CDR3 reads CATSRGGTSGAYEQYF. Here the CDR3 DNA reads TGTGCCACCAGCAGAGGGGGGACTAGCGGGGCCTACGAGCAGTACTTC.

V is TRBV5-1 and J is TRBJ2-2; 7 bases agree with TRBD1. CDR1 and CDR2 (germline): SGHRS, YFSETQ. The CDR3 is made up of 14 amino acids. J lost 4 bases, V lost 4 bases, and 4 bases had no gene match. This CDR3 is CASSGTAITGELFF. In nucleotides, the CDR3 is TGCGCCAGCAGCGGGACAGCTATCACCGGGGAGCTGTTTTTT.

As for this clone: Sequence at one end of the junction differs from germline and may be a read error. This chain joins TRBV7-9 and TRBJ2-7, with 9 bases lining up with TRBD2. The germline V gene encodes CDR1 SEHNR and CDR2 FQNEAQ (reference sequence). This CDR3 contains 16 residues. The CDR3 DNA reads TGTTCCAGCACCTTGACTAGCGGCCCTAGCTCCTACGAGCAGTACTTC. Protein product: CSSTLTSGPSSYEQYF.

The rearrangement joins TRBV11-2 to TRBJ2-3, with D perhaps matching TRBD1 (5 bases). The CDR3 extends over 14 amino acids. Looked up from germline, CDR1 is SGHAT and CDR2 is FQNNGV. V lost 5 bases and J 4 bases, leaving 13 bases between the germline ends. The CDR3 nucleotides read TGTGCCAGCAGCCAAAGACAGTGGCCAGATACGCAGTATTTT. It specifies CASSQRQWPDTQYF.

CDR3 nucleotides: TGTGCCAGCAGCACACAGGGATTAAGCAATCAGCCCCAGCATTTT. Translation: CASSTQGLSNQPQHF. The rearrangement uses TRBV7-8 and TRBJ1-5; D is possibly TRBD1 (6 bases). The CDR3 totals 15 residues. Trimming removed 5 bases at V and 1 base at J, with 12 bases between. CDR1 and CDR2 (germline): SGHVS, FQNEAQ.

The genes are TRBV13 and TRBJ1-1, with 8 bases fitting TRBD1. Germline V gene lookup returns CDR1 PRHDT and CDR2 FYEKMQ (reference sequence). The CDR3 runs 16 residues. The V gene end was trimmed by 4 bases and the J gene end by 3 bases; junction bases not matched to a gene: 10. The CDR3, as DNA: TGTGCCAGCAGCTCTCAGGGGGCTCTAATTGACACTGAAGCTTTCTTT. This gives the protein CASSSQGALIDTEAFF.

V gene TRBV7-9 combines with J gene TRBJ1-4, with TRBD1 matching over 7 bases. The V gene end was trimmed by 4 bases and the J gene end by 7 bases; junction bases not matched to a gene: 3. This CDR3 contains 13 residues. Germline V CDR1 and CDR2: SEHNR, FQNEAQ (reference sequence). The CDR3 DNA is TGTGCCAGCAGCTCCCACAGGGGTGAAAAACTGTTTTTT. Translated, it gives CASSSHRGEKLFF.

The gene calls are TRBV7-9 and TRBJ2-1; 7 bases map to TRBD1. The CDR3 has 16 amino acids. V trimming: 4 bases; J trimming: 0 bases; junction bases outside the gene matches: 6. Germline CDR1 and CDR2: SEHNR and FQNEAQ (reference sequence). The CDR3 loop is CASSWVRGSSYNEQFF. In DNA, the CDR3 is TGTGCCAGCAGCTGGGTCAGGGGGAGCTCCTACAATGAGCAGTTCTTC.